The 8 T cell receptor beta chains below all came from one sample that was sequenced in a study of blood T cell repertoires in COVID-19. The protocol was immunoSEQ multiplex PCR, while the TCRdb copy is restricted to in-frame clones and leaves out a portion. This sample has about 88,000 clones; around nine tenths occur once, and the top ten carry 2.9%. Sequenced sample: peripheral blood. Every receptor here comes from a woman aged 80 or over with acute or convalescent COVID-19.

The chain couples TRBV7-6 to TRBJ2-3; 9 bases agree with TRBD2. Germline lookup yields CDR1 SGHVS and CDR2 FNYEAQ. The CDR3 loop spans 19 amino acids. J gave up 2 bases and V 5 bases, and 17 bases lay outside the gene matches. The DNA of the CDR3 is TGTGCCAGCAGCATCTTCTCTAAGGCGGCGGGAGGGCCCACAGATACGCAGTATTTT. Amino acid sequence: CASSIFSKAAGGPTDTQYF.

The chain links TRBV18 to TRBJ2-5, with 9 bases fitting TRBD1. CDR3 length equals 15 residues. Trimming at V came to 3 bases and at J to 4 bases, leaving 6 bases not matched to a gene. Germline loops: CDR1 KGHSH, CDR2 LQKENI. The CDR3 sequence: CASSPDRGFGETQYF. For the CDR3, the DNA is TGTGCCAGCTCACCGGACAGGGGCTTTGGAGAGACCCAGTACTTC.

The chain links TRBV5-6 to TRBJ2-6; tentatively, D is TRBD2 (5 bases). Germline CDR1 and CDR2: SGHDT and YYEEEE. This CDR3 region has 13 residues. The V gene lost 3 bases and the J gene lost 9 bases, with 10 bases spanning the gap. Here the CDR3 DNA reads TGTGCCAGCAGCTCTGGACTGGGCAACGTCCTGACTTTC. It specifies CASSSGLGNVLTF.

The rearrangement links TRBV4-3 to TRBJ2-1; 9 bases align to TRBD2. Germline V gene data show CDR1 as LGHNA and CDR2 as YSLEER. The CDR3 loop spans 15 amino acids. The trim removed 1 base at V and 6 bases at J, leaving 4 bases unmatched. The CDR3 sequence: CASSQGLAEINEQFF. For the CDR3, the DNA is TGCGCCAGCAGCCAAGGACTAGCGGAGATCAATGAGCAGTTCTTC.

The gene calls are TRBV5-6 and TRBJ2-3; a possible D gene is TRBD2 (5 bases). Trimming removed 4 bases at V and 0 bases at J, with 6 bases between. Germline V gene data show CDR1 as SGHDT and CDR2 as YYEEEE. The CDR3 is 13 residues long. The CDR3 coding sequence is TGTGCCAGCAGCCGGGGAAGCACAGATACGCAGTATTTT. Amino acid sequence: CASSRGSTDTQYF.

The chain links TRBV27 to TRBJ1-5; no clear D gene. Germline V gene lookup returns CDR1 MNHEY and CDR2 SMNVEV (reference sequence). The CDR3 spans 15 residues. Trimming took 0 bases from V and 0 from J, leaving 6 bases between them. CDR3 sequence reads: CASSLSGVSNQPQHF. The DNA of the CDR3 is TGTGCCAGCAGTTTATCCGGAGTTAGCAATCAGCCCCAGCATTTT.

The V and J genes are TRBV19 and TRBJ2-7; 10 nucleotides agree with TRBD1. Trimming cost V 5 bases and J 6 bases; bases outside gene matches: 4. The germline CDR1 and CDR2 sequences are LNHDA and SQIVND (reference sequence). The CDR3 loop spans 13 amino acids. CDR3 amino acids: CASSPGTGVEQYF. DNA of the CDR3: TGTGCCAGTAGTCCCGGGACAGGGGTCGAGCAGTACTTC.

CDR3 nucleotides: TGTGCCAGCTCACCAACAGAAACAGGGGCCTTGAACACTGAAGCTTTCTTT. Its protein is CASSPTETGALNTEAFF. The chain couples TRBV18 to TRBJ1-1; 7 bases agree with TRBD1. Per germline, CDR1 KGHSH and CDR2 LQKENI. The trim removed 2 bases at V and 0 bases at J, leaving 9 bases unmatched. This CDR3 spans 17 amino acids.